These T cell receptor beta chains were read from a single sample in a study of T cell responses to AZD1222 COVID-19 vaccine. Some clones are missing from TCRdb's copy, which holds only in-frame ones; the method was immunoSEQ multiplex PCR. The profile shows about 140,000 clones, about nine tenths of them singletons. The specimen was peripheral blood, collected on day 0 of AZD1222 vaccination. All receptors derive from an adult in good health. CDR3s include the opening cysteine and the closing phenylalanine or tryptophan. Each record gives: V gene, D gene, CDR3 length, CDR3 protein. D genes are given only for firm matches.

v_call: TRBV5-5
d_call: TRBD1
cdr3_length: 15
cdr3_aa: CASSPVQGVFNGYTF

v_call: TRBV19
d_call: TRBD1
cdr3_length: 14
cdr3_aa: CASTPQGVFTEAFF

v_call: TRBV28
d_call: TRBD1
cdr3_length: 15
cdr3_aa: CASSRTGALLYGYTF

v_call: TRBV5-8
d_call: .
cdr3_length: 17
cdr3_aa: CASSLKGGSSYNSPLHF

v_call: TRBV5-6
d_call: TRBD1
cdr3_length: 15
cdr3_aa: CASSLVDRANTEAFF

v_call: TRBV5-1
d_call: .
cdr3_length: 15
cdr3_aa: CASSLTGTPRYEQYF

v_call: TRBV5-3
d_call: TRBD1
cdr3_length: 16
cdr3_aa: CAREGTAHKKNYGYTF

v_call: TRBV29-1
d_call: .
cdr3_length: 13
cdr3_aa: CSVEGGRPREQYF

v_call: TRBV19
d_call: .
cdr3_length: 16
cdr3_aa: CATHFDGLGQDLVYTF

v_call: TRBV18
d_call: TRBD1
cdr3_length: 16
cdr3_aa: CASSPTGGTLQETQYF

v_call: TRBV4-1
d_call: .
cdr3_length: 12
cdr3_aa: CASSQAVTEQFF

v_call: TRBV10-3
d_call: .
cdr3_length: 13
cdr3_aa: CAISESFGEEQFF

v_call: TRBV5-1
d_call: .
cdr3_length: 17
cdr3_aa: CASSLGDRGNAGNTIYF

v_call: TRBV20-1
d_call: .
cdr3_length: 10
cdr3_aa: CSAPSGGYTF

v_call: TRBV6-5
d_call: TRBD1
cdr3_length: 13
cdr3_aa: CASSVGQGGEQYF

v_call: TRBV7-2
d_call: TRBD2
cdr3_length: 16
cdr3_aa: CASSSWIAGGSYEQYF

v_call: TRBV7-2
d_call: .
cdr3_length: 19
cdr3_aa: CASSTRGFRGVGTNYGYTF

v_call: TRBV4-1
d_call: .
cdr3_length: 11
cdr3_aa: CASSHDNEQFF